This TCR beta chain was observed in a study of metastatic and nonmetastatic thyroid tumors. Thyroid surgery was preceded by no treatment in any patient. Losses at the gene ends were 7 bases for V and 7 bases for J; bases not matched to a gene: 10. CDR1 is LNHDA, CDR2 SQIVND, per germline (reference sequence). The CDR3 consists of 15 residues. This clone was recorded many times. With MiXCR, TCRdb reprocessed the PCR reads. The profile covers under 50,000 clones, with 18% appearing a single time and roughly an eighth taken by the ten largest. This sequence originates from a female donor with papillary thyroid cancer or a benign thyroid nodule (not recorded which). Some clones in this sample may be carry-over from other donors' samples. This sequence joins TRBV19 and TRBJ1-4; 9 bases fit TRBD1. Source material: tumor tissue. Here the CDR3 DNA reads TGTGCCAGTACCATCGGGGGGACAGGGACTGAAAAACTGTTTTTT. Translated: CASTIGGTGTEKLFF.